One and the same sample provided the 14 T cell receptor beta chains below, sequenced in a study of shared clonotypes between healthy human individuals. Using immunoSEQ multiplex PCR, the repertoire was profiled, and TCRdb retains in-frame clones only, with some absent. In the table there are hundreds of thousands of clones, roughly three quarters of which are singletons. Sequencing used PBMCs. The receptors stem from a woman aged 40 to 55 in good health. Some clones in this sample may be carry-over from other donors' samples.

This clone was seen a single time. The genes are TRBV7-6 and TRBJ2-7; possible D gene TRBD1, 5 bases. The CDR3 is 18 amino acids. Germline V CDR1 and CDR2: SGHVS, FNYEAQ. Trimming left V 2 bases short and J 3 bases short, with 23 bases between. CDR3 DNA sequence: TGTGCCAGCAGCTTATATCCATCCACTCAGGGTAGGCGCTACGAGCAGTACTTC. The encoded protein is CASSLYPSTQGRRYEQYF. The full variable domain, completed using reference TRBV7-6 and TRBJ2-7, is GAGVSQSPRYKVTKRGQDVALRCDPISGHVSLYWYRQALGQGPEFLTYFNYEAQQDKSGLPNDRFSAERPEGSISTLTIQRTEQRDSAMYRCASSLYPSTQGRRYEQYFGPGTRLTVT.

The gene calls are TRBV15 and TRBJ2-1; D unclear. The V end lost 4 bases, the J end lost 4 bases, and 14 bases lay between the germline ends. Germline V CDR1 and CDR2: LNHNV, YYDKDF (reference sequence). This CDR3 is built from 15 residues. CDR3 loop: CATSIRAVGYNEQFF. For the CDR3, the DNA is TGTGCCACCAGCATCCGGGCCGTGGGGTACAATGAGCAGTTCTTC.

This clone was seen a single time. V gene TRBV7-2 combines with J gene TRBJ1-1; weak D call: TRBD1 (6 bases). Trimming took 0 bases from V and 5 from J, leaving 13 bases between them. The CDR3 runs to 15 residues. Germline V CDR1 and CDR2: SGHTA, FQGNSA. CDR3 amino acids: CASSLAYRERTEAFF. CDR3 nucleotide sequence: TGTGCCAGCAGCTTAGCTTACAGGGAGCGGACTGAAGCTTTCTTT.

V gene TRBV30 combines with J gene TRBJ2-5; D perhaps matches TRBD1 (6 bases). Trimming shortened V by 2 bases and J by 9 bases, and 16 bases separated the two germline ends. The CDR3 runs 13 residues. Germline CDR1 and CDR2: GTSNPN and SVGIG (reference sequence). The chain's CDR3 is CAWSITGSEAQYF. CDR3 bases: TGTGCCTGGAGTATCACAGGGTCTGAGGCCCAGTACTTC.

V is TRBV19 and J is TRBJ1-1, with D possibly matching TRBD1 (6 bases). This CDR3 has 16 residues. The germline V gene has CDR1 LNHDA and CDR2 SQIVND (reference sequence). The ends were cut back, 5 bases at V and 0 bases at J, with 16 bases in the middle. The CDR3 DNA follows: TGTGCCAGTAGTGGGCCCTCCGGACAGATGAACACTGAAGCTTTCTTT. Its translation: CASSGPSGQMNTEAFF.

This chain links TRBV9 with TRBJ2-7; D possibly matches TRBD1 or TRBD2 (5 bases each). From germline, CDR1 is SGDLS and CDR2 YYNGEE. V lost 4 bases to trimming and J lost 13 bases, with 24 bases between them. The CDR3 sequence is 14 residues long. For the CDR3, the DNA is TGTGCCAGCAGCACGAAGGGGAGCTACCTCTCTATCTACTTC. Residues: CASSTKGSYLSIYF.

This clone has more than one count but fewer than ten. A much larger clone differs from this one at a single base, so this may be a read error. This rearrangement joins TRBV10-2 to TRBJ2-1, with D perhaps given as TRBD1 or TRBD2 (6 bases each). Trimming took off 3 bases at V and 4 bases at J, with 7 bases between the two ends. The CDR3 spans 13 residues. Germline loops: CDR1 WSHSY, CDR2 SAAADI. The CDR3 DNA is TGCGCCAGCAGTGAAGGGGGGTACAATGAGCAGTTCTTC. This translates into CASSEGGYNEQFF.

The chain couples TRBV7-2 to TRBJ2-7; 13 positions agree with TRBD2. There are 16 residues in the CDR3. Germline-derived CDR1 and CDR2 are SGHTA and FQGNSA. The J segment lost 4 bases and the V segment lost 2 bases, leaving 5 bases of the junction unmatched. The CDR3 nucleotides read TGTGCCAGCAGCTTAAGGGGGACTAGCGGGAAATACGAGCAGTACTTC. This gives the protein CASSLRGTSGKYEQYF.

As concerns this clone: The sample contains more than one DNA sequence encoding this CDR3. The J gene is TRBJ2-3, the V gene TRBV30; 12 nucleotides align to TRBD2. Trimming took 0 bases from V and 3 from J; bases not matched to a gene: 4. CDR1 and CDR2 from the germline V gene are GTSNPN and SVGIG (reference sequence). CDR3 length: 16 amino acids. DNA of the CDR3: TGTGCCTGGAGTGTCCCTAGCGGGAGGGCTACAGATACGCAGTATTTT. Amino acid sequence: CAWSVPSGRATDTQYF.

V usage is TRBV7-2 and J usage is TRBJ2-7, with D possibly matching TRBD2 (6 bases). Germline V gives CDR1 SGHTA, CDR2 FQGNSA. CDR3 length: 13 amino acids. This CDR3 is CASGGVSSYEQYF. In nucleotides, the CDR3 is TGTGCGAGTGGAGGGGTGAGCTCCTACGAGCAGTACTTC.

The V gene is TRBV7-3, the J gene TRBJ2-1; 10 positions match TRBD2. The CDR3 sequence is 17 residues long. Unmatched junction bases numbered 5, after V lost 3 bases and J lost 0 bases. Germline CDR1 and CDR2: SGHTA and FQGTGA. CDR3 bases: TGTGCCAGCAGCTTCGGGACTAGCGCGAGCTCCTACAATGAGCAGTTCTTC. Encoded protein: CASSFGTSASSYNEQFF.

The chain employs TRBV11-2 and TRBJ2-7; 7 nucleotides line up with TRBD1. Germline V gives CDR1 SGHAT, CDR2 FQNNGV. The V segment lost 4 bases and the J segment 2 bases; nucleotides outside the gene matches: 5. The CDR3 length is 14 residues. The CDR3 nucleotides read TGTGCCAGCAGCTCGGGACAGCTACCCTACGAGCAGTACTTC. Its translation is CASSSGQLPYEQYF. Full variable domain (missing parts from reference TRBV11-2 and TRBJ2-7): EAGVAQSPRYKIIEKRQSVAFWCNPISGHATLYWYQQILGQGPKLLIQFQNNGVVDDSQLPKDRFSAERLKGVDSTLKIQPAKLEDSAVYLCASSSGQLPYEQYFGPGTRLTVT.

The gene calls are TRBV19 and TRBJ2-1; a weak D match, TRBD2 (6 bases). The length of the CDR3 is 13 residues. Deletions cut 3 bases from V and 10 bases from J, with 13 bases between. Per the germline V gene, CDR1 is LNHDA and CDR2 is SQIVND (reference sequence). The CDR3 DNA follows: TGTGCCAGTAGTATCGTCTGGGCGGGAGAGCAGTTCTTC. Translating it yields CASSIVWAGEQFF.

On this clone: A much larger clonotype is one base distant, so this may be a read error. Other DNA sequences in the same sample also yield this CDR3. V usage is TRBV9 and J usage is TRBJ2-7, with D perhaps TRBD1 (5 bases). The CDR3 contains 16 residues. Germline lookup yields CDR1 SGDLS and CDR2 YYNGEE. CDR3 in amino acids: CASSVVGRVKYYEQYF. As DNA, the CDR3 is TGTGCCAGCAGCGTAGTCGGCAGGGTGAAATACTACGAACAGTACTTC.